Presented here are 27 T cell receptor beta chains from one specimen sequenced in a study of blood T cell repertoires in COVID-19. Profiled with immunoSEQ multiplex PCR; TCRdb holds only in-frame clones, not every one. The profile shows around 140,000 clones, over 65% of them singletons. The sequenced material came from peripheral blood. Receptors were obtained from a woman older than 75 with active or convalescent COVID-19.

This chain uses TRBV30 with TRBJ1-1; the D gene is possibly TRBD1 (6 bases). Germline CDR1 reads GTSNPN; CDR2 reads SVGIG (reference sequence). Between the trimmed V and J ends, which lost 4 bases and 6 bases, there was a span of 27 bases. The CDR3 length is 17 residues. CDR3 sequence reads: CAWIGRGLPLPLAEAFF. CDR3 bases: TGTGCCTGGATTGGCAGGGGACTACCTTTGCCTTTAGCTGAAGCTTTCTTT.

Here the CDR3 DNA reads TGTGCCAGCAGAGCCACAGGGGGATCATACGAGCAGTACTTC. Protein: CASRATGGSYEQYF. The chain couples TRBV6-5 to TRBJ2-7; TRBD1 aligns across 8 bases. The CDR3 has 14 residues. Germline V gene lookup returns CDR1 MNHEY and CDR2 SVGAGI. Losses at the gene ends were 6 bases for V and 4 bases for J; bases not matched to a gene: 8.

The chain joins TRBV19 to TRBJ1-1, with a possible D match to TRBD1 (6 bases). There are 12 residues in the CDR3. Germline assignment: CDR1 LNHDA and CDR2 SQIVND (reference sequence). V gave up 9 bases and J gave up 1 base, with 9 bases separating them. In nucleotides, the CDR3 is TGTGCCAGCCTGACAGGGAACACTGAAGCTTTCTTT. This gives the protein CASLTGNTEAFF.

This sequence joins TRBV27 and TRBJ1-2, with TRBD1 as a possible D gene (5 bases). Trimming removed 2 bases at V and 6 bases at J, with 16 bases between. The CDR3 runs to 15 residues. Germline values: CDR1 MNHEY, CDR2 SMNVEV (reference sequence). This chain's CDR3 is CASSLDFRRQNGYTF. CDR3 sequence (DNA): TGTGCCAGCAGTTTAGATTTTAGGAGACAGAATGGCTACACCTTC.

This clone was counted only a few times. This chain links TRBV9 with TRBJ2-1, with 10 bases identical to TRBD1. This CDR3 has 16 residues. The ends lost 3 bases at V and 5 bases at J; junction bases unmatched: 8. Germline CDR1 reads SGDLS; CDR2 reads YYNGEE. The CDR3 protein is CASSALGQGRDNEQFF. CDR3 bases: TGTGCCAGCAGCGCCTTGGGACAGGGGCGTGACAATGAGCAGTTCTTC.

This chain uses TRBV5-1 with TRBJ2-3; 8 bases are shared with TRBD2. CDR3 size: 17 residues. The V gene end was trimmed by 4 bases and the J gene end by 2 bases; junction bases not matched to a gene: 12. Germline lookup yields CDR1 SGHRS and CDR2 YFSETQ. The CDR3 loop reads CASSPSGGGRSTDTQYF. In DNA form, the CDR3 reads TGCGCCAGCAGCCCCTCCGGCGGGGGGCGTTCCACAGATACGCAGTATTTT.

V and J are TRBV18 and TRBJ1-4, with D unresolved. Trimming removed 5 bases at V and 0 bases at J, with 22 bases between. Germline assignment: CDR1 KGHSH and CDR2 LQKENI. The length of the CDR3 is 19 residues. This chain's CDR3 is CASSRFSSEGRATNEKLFF. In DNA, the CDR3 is TGTGCCAGCTCAAGGTTTTCTTCGGAGGGAAGAGCAACTAATGAAAAACTGTTTTTT.

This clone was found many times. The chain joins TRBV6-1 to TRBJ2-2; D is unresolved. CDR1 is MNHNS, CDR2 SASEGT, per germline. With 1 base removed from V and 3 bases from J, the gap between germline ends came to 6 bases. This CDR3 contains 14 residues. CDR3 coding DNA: TGTGCCAGCAGTGAAGTCCCGGACACCGGGGAGCTGTTTTTT. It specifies CASSEVPDTGELFF.

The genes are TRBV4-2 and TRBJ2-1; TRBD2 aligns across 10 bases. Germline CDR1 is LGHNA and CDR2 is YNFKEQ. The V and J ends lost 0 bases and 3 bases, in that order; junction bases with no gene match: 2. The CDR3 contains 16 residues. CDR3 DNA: TGTGCCAGCAGCCAAGATAGCGGGGGGTACTACAATGAGCAGTTCTTC. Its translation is CASSQDSGGYYNEQFF.

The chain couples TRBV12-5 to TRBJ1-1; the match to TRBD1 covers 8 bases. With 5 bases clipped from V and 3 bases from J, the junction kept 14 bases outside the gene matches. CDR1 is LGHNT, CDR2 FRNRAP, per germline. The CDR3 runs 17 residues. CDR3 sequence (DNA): TGTGCTAGTGGTAAAAACAGGGGGGCGAACGGAGACACTGAAGCTTTCTTT. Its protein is CASGKNRGANGDTEAFF.

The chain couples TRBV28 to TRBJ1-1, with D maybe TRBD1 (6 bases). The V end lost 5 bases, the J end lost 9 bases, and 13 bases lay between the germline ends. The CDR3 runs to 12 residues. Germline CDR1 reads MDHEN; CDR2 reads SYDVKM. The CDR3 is CASSKAGEKAFF. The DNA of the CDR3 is TGTGCCAGCAGTAAGGCAGGGGAAAAAGCTTTCTTT.

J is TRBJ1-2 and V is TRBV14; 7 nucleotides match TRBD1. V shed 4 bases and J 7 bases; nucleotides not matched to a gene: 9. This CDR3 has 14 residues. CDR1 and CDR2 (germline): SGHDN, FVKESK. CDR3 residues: CASSLTQGLSGYTF. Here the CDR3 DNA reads TGTGCCAGCAGCCTGACACAGGGGTTGTCTGGCTACACCTTC.

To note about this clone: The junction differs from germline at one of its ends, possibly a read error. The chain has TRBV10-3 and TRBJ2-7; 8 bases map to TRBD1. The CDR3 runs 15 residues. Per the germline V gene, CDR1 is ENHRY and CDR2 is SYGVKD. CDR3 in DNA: TGTGCCATCAGTGAGAGAGGACAGGGTTCCTACGAGCGGTACTTC. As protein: CAISERGQGSYERYF.

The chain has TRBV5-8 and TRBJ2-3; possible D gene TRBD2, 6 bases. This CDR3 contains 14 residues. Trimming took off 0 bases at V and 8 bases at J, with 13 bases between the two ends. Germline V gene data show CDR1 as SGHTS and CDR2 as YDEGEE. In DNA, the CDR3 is TGTGCCAGCAGCTTGGGTGGGACTCTGTCTACGCAGTATTTT. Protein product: CASSLGGTLSTQYF.

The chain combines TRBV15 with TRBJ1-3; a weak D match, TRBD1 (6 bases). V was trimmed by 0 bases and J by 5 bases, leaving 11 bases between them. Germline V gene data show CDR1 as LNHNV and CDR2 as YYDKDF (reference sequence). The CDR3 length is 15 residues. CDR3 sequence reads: CATSREGQTRNTIYF. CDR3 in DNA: TGTGCCACCAGCAGAGAGGGACAAACGAGAAACACCATATATTTT.

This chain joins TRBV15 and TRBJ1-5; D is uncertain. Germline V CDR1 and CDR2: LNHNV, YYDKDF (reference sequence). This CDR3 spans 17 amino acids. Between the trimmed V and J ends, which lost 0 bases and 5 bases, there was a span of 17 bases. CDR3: CATSRDGLGRFYQPQHF. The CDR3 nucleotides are TGTGCCACCAGCAGAGATGGGTTAGGGAGGTTCTATCAGCCCCAGCATTTT.

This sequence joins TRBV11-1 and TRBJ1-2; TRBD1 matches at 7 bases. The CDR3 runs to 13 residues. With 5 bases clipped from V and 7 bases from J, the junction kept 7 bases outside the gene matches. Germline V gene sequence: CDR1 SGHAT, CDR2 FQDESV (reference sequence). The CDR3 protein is CASSRQGVSGYTF. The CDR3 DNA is TGTGCCAGCAGCCGACAGGGTGTGAGTGGCTACACCTTC.

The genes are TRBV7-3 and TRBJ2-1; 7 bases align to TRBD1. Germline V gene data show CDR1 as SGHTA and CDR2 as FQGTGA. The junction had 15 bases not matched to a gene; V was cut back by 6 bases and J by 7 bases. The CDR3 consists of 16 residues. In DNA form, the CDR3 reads TGTGCCAGCAGACTGACAGGGCAGGTCCCTACGAATGAGCAGTTCTTC. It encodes CASRLTGQVPTNEQFF.

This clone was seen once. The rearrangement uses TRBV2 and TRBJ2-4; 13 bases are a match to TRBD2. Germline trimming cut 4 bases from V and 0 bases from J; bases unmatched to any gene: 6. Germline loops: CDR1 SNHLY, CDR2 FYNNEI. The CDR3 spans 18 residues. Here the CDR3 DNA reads TGTGCCAGCAGTGGGACTAGCGGGGGCACCCTAGCCAAAAACATTCAGTACTTC. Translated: CASSGTSGGTLAKNIQYF.

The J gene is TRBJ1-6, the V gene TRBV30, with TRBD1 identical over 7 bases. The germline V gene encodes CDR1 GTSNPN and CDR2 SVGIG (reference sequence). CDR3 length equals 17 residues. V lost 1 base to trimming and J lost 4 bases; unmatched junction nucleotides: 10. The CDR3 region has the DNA TGTGCCTGGAGTGCCTACCGCGGGACAGATTATAATTCACCCCTCCACTTT. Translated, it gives CAWSAYRGTDYNSPLHF.

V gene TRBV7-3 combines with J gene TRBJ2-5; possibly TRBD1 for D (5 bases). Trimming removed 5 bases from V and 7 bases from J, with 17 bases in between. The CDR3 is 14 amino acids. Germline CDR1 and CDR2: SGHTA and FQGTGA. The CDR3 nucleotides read TGTGCCAGCAGCCCAAAACTACACCAGGGGACCCAGTACTTC. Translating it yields CASSPKLHQGTQYF.

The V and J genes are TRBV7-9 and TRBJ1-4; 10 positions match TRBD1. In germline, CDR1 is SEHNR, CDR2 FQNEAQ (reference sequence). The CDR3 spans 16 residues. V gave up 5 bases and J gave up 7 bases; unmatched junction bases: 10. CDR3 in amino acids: CASSDLDRGHGEKLFF. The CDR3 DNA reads TGTGCCAGCAGCGATCTCGACAGGGGGCATGGTGAAAAACTGTTTTTT.

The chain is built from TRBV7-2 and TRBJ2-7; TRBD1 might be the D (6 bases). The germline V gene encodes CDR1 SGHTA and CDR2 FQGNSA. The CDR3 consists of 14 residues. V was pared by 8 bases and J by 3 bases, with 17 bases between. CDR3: CASSPWDTFYEQYF. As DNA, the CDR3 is TGTGCCAGCTCCCCCTGGGACACTTTCTACGAGCAGTACTTC.

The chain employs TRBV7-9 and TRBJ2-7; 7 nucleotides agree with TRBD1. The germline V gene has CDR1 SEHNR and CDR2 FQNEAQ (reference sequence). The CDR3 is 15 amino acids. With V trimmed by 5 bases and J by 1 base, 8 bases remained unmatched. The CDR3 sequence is CASSRRQGGSYEQYF. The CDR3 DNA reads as TGTGCCAGCAGCCGCAGACAGGGCGGGTCCTACGAGCAGTACTTC.

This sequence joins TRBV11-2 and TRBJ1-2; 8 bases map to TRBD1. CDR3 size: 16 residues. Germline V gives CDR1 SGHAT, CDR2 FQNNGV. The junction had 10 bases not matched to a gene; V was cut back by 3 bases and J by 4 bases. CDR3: CASSFGLGQGGYGYTF. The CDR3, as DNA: TGTGCCAGCAGCTTCGGACTCGGACAGGGAGGCTATGGCTACACCTTC.

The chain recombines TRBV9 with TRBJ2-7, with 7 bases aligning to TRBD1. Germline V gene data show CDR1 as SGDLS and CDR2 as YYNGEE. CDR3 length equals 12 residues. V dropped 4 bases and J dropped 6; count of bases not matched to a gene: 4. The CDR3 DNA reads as TGTGCCAGCAGCCCGAGGGGGCGCGAGCAGTACTTC. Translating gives CASSPRGREQYF.

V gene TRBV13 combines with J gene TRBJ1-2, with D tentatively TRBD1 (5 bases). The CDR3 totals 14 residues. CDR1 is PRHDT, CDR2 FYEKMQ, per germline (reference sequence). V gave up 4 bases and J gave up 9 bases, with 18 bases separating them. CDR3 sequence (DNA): TGTGCCAGCAGCTCATGGGGGGGATCGGAAAGCTACACCTTC. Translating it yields CASSSWGGSESYTF.